These 29 T cell receptor beta chains share one sample of origin, sequenced in a study of tumor and adjacent non-tumor tissue in lung cancer. A modified ARM-PCR protocol with three rounds of nested PCR amplified TCRbeta. TCRdb called the multiplex PCR reads again in MiXCR, with one record for every CDR3 protein. The sample records 95,000 to 150,000 distinct CDR3 sequences, approximately 71% being singletons. RNA was extracted from bulk tissue without any cell sorting. Sequencing was done on a sample of lung tumor tissue. All receptors derive from a young man with non-small cell lung cancer.

The chain uses TRBV12-3 or TRBV12-4 and TRBJ1-1; D uncertain. V lost 7 bases to trimming and J lost 0 bases, with 9 bases between them. This CDR3 spans 13 amino acids. The CDR3 loop is CASIDTVNTEAFF. CDR3 DNA: TGTGCCAGCATTGACACGGTGAACACTGAAGCTTTCTTT.

Concerning this clonotype itself: A read error may be the cause here, since a much bigger clone is one base away. The V and J genes are TRBV12-3 or TRBV12-4 and TRBJ1-2; D call uncertain. The CDR3 runs to 17 residues. CDR3 in amino acids: CASSLGRLTEINYGYIF. Written as DNA, the CDR3 is TGTGCCAGCAGTTTAGGCCGCCTTACCGAGATTAACTATGGCTACATCTTC.

This clonotype has just one count. A read error may be the cause here, since a much bigger clone is one base away. The chain is built from TRBV6-2 or TRBV6-3 and TRBJ2-7; 11 bases are shared with TRBD1. This CDR3 contains 16 residues. CDR1 and CDR2 (germline): MNHEY, SVGEGT. The CDR3 region is CVSSYVGTGGSYEQYF. CDR3 coding DNA: TGTGTCAGCAGTTACGTCGGGACAGGGGGCTCCTACGAGCAGTACTTC.

As concerns this clonotype: A much larger clone sits a single nucleotide away, making a read error possible. The chain carries TRBV6-6 and TRBJ2-6, with D unresolved. V lost 5 bases and J lost 0, with 8 bases in between. Germline loops: CDR1 MNHNY, CDR2 SVGAGI (reference sequence). The CDR3 has 15 amino acids. CDR3 loop: CASSDGSSGANVLTF. CDR3 nucleotide sequence: TGTGCCAGCAGTGACGGTAGCTCTGGGGCCAACGTCCTGACTTTC.

This clonotype was seen a few times. A much more abundant neighbour one base away suggests this may be a read error. J is TRBJ2-3 and V is TRBV29-1, with D possibly matching TRBD2 (5 bases). The germline CDR1 and CDR2 sequences are SQVTM and ANQGSEA. CDR3 size: 14 residues. CDR3 coding DNA: TGCAGCATCCTCCCGAGGGATAGCATAGATACGCAGTATTTT. Its protein product is CSILPRDSIDTQYF.

The chain joins TRBV7-3 to TRBJ2-1, with a weak D call TRBD2 (5 bases). CDR3 length: 13 amino acids. CDR1 and CDR2 from the germline V gene are SGHTA and FQGTGA. Deletions cut 4 bases from V and 7 bases from J, with 11 bases between. The CDR3 loop is CASSSRAENEQFF. CDR3 in DNA: TGTGCCAGCAGCTCTCGAGCGGAGAATGAGCAGTTCTTC.

About this clonotype itself: Sequence at one end of the junction differs from germline and may be a read error. V gene TRBV12-3 or TRBV12-4 combines with J gene TRBJ2-1; 9 bases align to TRBD2. The CDR3 sequence is 15 residues long. The CDR3 here is CASRLSGSSYNERFF. The CDR3 nucleotides read TGTGCCAGCAGACTTAGCGGGAGCTCCTATAATGAGCGGTTCTTC.

Turning to this clonotype: This may be a read error: a much more frequent sequence differs by one nucleotide. The chain recombines TRBV6-2 or TRBV6-3 with TRBJ1-2; unclear D gene. The CDR3 length is 11 residues. Germline values: CDR1 MNHEY, CDR2 SVGEGT. The DNA of the CDR3 is TGTGCCACCAGTCTCAACTATGGCTACACCTTC. Protein sequence: CATSLNYGYTF.

In regard to this clonotype: It is likely a read error, because the conserved phenylalanine at the end of the CDR3 is missing. The chain employs TRBV20-1 and TRBJ1-5, with a weak D call TRBD1 (5 bases). With 6 bases removed from V and 0 bases from J, the gap between germline ends came to 9 bases. CDR3 length equals 13 residues. CDR1 is DFQATT and CDR2 is SNEGSKA in the germline V gene (reference sequence). CDR3 coding DNA: TGCAGTGCCGACGGGGCTAGCAATCAGCCCCAGCATCTT. Its protein is CSADGASNQPQHL.

A word on this clonotype: Germline and junction disagree at one end, which may indicate a read error. The V gene is TRBV29-1, the J gene TRBJ2-2, with unresolved D. This CDR3 has 11 residues. Germline CDR1 is SQVTM and CDR2 is ANQGSEA. This CDR3 reads CSAGNPGELFF. The CDR3 DNA is TGCAGCGCTGGGAACCCCGGGGAGCTGTTTTTT.

On this clonotype: Relative to the germline gene, one junction end is altered; a read error may explain this. V is TRBV5-4 and J is TRBJ2-6; possible D gene TRBD2, 5 bases. Germline CDR1 and CDR2: SGHNT and YYREEE (reference sequence). The CDR3 spans 16 residues. Written as DNA, the CDR3 is TGTGCCGGCAGCTTGGCCAACGGGGCTGGGGCCAACGTCCTGACTTTC. Translation: CAGSLANGAGANVLTF.

This clonotype was found many times. CDR3 in DNA: TGCAGTGCAGGGGACAGGGCTAAAGAGACCCAGTACTTC. Translated: CSAGDRAKETQYF. J is TRBJ2-5 and V is TRBV20-1; 9 bases fit TRBD1. The ends lost 6 bases at V and 3 bases at J; junction bases unmatched: 5. From germline, CDR1 is DFQATT and CDR2 SNEGSKA (reference sequence). This CDR3 is built from 13 residues.

As regards this clonotype: A much bigger clone sits one base away, suggesting this may be a read error. V gene TRBV12-3 or TRBV12-4 combines with J gene TRBJ1-1; D call uncertain. This CDR3 comprises 12 residues. V lost 7 bases, J lost 7 bases, and 13 bases lay in between. The DNA for the CDR3 is TGTGCCAGCAACTATAAACCGTTTGAAGCTTTCTTT. Translation gives CASNYKPFEAFF.

As concerns this clonotype: Being one base from a much bigger clone, this may be a read error. The J gene is TRBJ1-2, the V gene TRBV20-1; 7 bases align to TRBD1. Germline CDR1 is DFQATT and CDR2 is SNEGSKA (reference sequence). The CDR3 is 13 amino acids. In DNA form, the CDR3 reads TGCAGTCCTAGAGATTATACGACAGGGTCCTACACCTTC. The encoded protein is CSPRDYTTGSYTF.

With regard to this clonotype: The junction and the germline gene differ at one end; a read error may be behind it. This chain links TRBV4-3 with TRBJ1-2; 7 positions agree with TRBD1. CDR1 is LGHNA and CDR2 is YSLEER in the germline V gene. The CDR3 runs to 15 residues. The chain's CDR3 is CASSLGEGAGYDYTF. The CDR3 coding sequence is TGCGCCAGCAGCCTAGGGGAGGGGGCTGGCTATGACTACACCTTC.

Turning to this clonotype: The CDR3 does not close with the conserved phenylalanine or tryptophan, likely indicating a read error. The chain uses TRBV5-5 and TRBJ2-5; 11 bases fit TRBD1. Germline V gene lookup returns CDR1 SGHKS and CDR2 YYEKEE (reference sequence). V was clipped by 10 bases and J by 7 bases; unmatched bases: 12. This CDR3 comprises 14 residues. In DNA form, the CDR3 reads TGTGCCTACAGCGGTTGGACAGGGGGCGGGACCCAGTACGTT. Amino acid sequence: CAYSGWTGGGTQYV.

Concerning this clonotype itself: This could be a read error, since a much larger clone is one nucleotide away. The chain uses TRBV29-1 and TRBJ2-7, with 7 bases identical to TRBD1. V was clipped by 4 bases and J by 7 bases; unmatched bases: 16. The germline gives CDR1 SQVTM, CDR2 ANQGSEA. This CDR3 is 15 amino acids long. CDR3 in amino acids: CSVGQPDRTSGEQYF. The DNA for the CDR3 is TGCAGCGTTGGACAGCCGGACAGGACTTCGGGGGAGCAGTACTTC.

As to this clonotype: A read error may explain this, as a much larger clone is one base away. This chain connects TRBV6-1 to TRBJ2-7; the D gene is possibly TRBD1 (6 bases). The germline V gene has CDR1 MNHNS and CDR2 SASEGT. There are 14 residues in the CDR3. The CDR3, as DNA: TGTGCCAGCGGACCGGGACACCGGTCCTACGAGCAGTGCTTC. This codes for CASGPGHRSYEQCF.

This chain uses TRBV4-1 with TRBJ1-2; 7 bases match TRBD1. The germline CDR1 and CDR2 sequences are MGHRA and YSYEKL. The CDR3 has 16 amino acids. The CDR3 loop reads CDSSQDGTASNYGYTF. The DNA of the CDR3 is TGCGACAGTAGCCAAGATGGGACAGCTTCTAACTATGGCTACACCTTC.

Notes on this clonotype: The junction differs from germline at one of its ends, possibly a read error. The gene calls are TRBV11-1 and TRBJ1-1; D call uncertain. Looked up from germline, CDR1 is SGHAT and CDR2 is FQDESV (reference sequence). The CDR3 has 14 residues. The CDR3 sequence is CTSSPDGLNTEAFF. CDR3 DNA: TGTACCAGCAGTCCTGACGGATTGAATACTGAAGCATTCTTT.

This clonotype was picked up one time. The chain combines TRBV4-1 with TRBJ2-6, with 9 bases matching TRBD1. CDR1 and CDR2 (germline): MGHRA, YSYEKL. J gave up 9 bases and V 10 bases, and 16 bases lay outside the gene matches. The CDR3 is made up of 16 amino acids. In nucleotides, the CDR3 is TGCGCCATTAGCAATGGACAGGGGACGAAGAACAACGTCCTGACTTTC. Translating it yields CAISNGQGTKNNVLTF.

Notes on this clonotype: Its ends do not fully match the called genes, so a read error is possible. The rearrangement uses TRBV20-1 and TRBJ2-3; tentatively, D is TRBD2 (6 bases). The germline V gene has CDR1 DFQATT and CDR2 SNEGSKA (reference sequence). CDR3 size: 15 residues. CDR3 protein: CCARGAEGPSDTQYF. The CDR3 coding sequence is TGCTGTGCTAGGGGAGCGGAGGGGCCATCAGATACGCAGTATTTT.

A note on this clonotype: The junction does not match germline at one end; this may be a read error. The J gene is TRBJ1-1, the V gene TRBV6-4, with a tentative D call TRBD1 (5 bases). Germline V gene data show CDR1 as MRHNA and CDR2 as SNTAGT. This CDR3 has 13 amino acids. The DNA for the CDR3 is TGTGCCGGCAGTTCGACAGAGAACACTGAAGCTTTCTTT. This encodes CAGSSTENTEAFF.

About this clonotype: Because the CDR3 is missing its conserved closing phenylalanine or tryptophan, this is likely a read error. V is TRBV6-1 and J is TRBJ2-7; TRBD1 matches 10 bases. The CDR3 consists of 15 residues. V shed 6 bases and J 4 bases; nucleotides not matched to a gene: 9. In germline, CDR1 is MNHNS, CDR2 SASEGT. CDR3: CASSQGGQGTYEQYL. DNA of the CDR3: TGTGCCAGCAGCCAAGGGGGACAGGGGACATACGAGCAGTACTTA.

As for this clonotype: Likely a read error: the CDR3 ends without its conserved phenylalanine or tryptophan. The V call is TRBV12-3 or TRBV12-4, the J call TRBJ2-4, with TRBD2 matching over 13 bases. The CDR3 runs to 15 residues. The CDR3 DNA is TGTGTCAGCAGTACTAGCGGGGGGGTCAGAAACATTCAGTACCTC. Translation: CVSSTSGGVRNIQYL.

Comment on this clonotype: The junction departs from the called germline gene at one end, perhaps through a read error. The rearrangement links TRBV11-2 to TRBJ2-7, with D perhaps matching TRBD2 (5 bases). CDR3 length: 15 amino acids. CDR1 is SGHAT, CDR2 FQNNGV, per germline. CDR3 protein: CASSFHGSWVGEQYF. CDR3 nucleotide sequence: TGTGCCAGCAGCTTCCATGGGAGTTGGGTCGGCGAGCAATACTTC.

As to this clonotype: With a much larger clone just one base away, this may be a read error. The conserved phenylalanine or tryptophan normally closing the CDR3 is absent here, so this likely arose from a read error. The J gene is TRBJ2-1, the V gene TRBV12-3 or TRBV12-4, with TRBD1 matching 8 bases. V was pared by 5 bases and J by 5 bases, with 8 bases of the junction left unmatched. This CDR3 has 15 amino acids. CDR3 sequence (DNA): TGTGCCAGCAGTCCTCGGGGACAGGCCCACAATGAGCAGTTCCTC. As protein: CASSPRGQAHNEQFL.

This clonotype is large in the sample. V gene TRBV20-1 combines with J gene TRBJ2-7; the match to TRBD2 covers 10 bases. V trimming: 4 bases; J trimming: 5 bases; junction bases outside the gene matches: 8. The germline V gene encodes CDR1 DFQATT and CDR2 SNEGSKA (reference sequence). The CDR3 is 14 amino acids. This chain's CDR3 is CSAKTAGGRNEQYF. For the CDR3, the DNA is TGCAGTGCTAAAACAGCGGGGGGGCGGAACGAGCAGTACTTC.

This clonotype was counted ten times or more. The chain couples TRBV20-1 to TRBJ2-5, with unresolved D. The V end lost 6 bases, the J end lost 5 bases, and 16 bases lay between the germline ends. Germline CDR1 is DFQATT and CDR2 is SNEGSKA (reference sequence). The CDR3 sequence is 13 residues long. Here the CDR3 DNA reads TGCAGTGCCAAGTTAGGCCCTGGCGAGACCCAGTACTTC. This codes for CSAKLGPGETQYF.